This T cell receptor beta chain derives from a study of blood T cells in healthy people across ages. This clonotype has just a few counts. Germline CDR1 and CDR2: SGDLS and YYNGEE. There are 14 residues in the CDR3. V lost 4 bases, J lost 7 bases, and 4 bases stayed unmatched. A J-beta primer mix and a sample-barcoded 5' primer were used in a second PCR of roughly 7 to 12 cycles. One entry per CDR3 protein, called by TCRdb with MiXCR from the 5' RACE reads. The repertoire includes roughly 500,000 distinct CDR3 sequences, 27% of them detected once, and roughly 18% sits in the top ten. The chain employs TRBV9 and TRBJ1-6; 8 positions match TRBD1. Sequenced input: blood. This TCR derives from a woman aged 70 to 79 in good health. The CDR3 sequence is CASSPGDRNSPLHF. The CDR3 nucleotides read TGTGCCAGCAGCCCTGGGGACAGGAATTCACCCCTCCACTTT.